The clone carrying this T cell receptor (beta chain) was seen ten or more times. These data come from a study of CD8+CD57+ T cells in acquired aplastic anemia. For the study at large: The DNA of sorted CD4+ and CD8+ cells averaged around 3 ug.

The CDR3 is 11 amino acids. Germline V CDR1 and CDR2: MDHEN, SYDVKM. After removal of 8 bases from V and 7 bases from J, the junction contained 5 bases not matched to a gene. Genomic DNA was employed as the template in profiling TCR beta VDJ and CDR3. TCRdb reprocessed the reads with MiXCR, giving one entry per CDR3 protein. The table lists 250,000 to 350,000 distinct CDR3 sequences, around three fifths of them singletons. The genes are TRBV28 and TRBJ2-7; TRBD2 aligns across 7 bases. Sequences were obtained from sorted CD4+, CD8+, or CD8+CD57+ T cells (not recorded which) from PBMCs. This receptor was taken from a human donor with severe aplastic anemia or a healthy control (not recorded which). CDR3 in DNA: TGTGCCAGCCGGGGAGGGCCGGAGCAGTACTTC. As protein: CASRGGPEQYF.